The 9 T cell receptor beta chains presented below share a single source sample, sequenced in a study of beta chain features in type 1 diabetes. Overall study results and limits: Shortening that was moderate but significant affected the TCRB CDR3s of Type 1 diabetes patients in all four CD4+ subsets.

The study reverse transcribed the entire isolated RNA, so it sequenced expressed TCRB transcripts. Sequencing was performed with immunoSEQ multiplex PCR; in TCRdb, only in-frame clones are kept and a portion is missing. Of 250,000 to 300,000 clones listed, 20% to 25% are singletons. Antigens for these TCRs are unknown. Sequencing input: naive CD4+ T cells from blood. Receptor source: a woman in her twenties or thirties with type 1 diabetes.

V is TRBV18 and J is TRBJ2-1, with TRBD2 matching 11 bases. The CDR3 has 14 amino acids. With 8 bases clipped from V and 4 bases from J, the junction kept 4 bases outside the gene matches. CDR1 is KGHSH and CDR2 is LQKENI in the germline V gene. The CDR3 protein is CASTRLAGYNEQFF. In nucleotides, the CDR3 is TGTGCCAGCACAAGACTAGCGGGGTACAATGAGCAGTTCTTC.

The table lists this clone with a few counts. The V gene is TRBV6-5, the J gene TRBJ2-3; possibly TRBD2 for D (6 bases). CDR1 and CDR2 (germline): MNHEY, SVGAGI. V was clipped by 2 bases and J by 3 bases, with 12 bases between them. The CDR3 is 15 residues long. The CDR3 DNA follows: TGTGCCAGCAGTTACCAGGCGGGGTTTACAGATACGCAGTATTTT. It specifies CASSYQAGFTDTQYF.

Remarks on this clone: One junction end disagrees with the germline gene, perhaps due to a read error. The chain links TRBV2 to TRBJ2-1; 7 bases match TRBD1. The CDR3 extends over 15 amino acids. Germline values: CDR1 SNHLY, CDR2 FYNNEI. CDR3: CASSEGQASYNEQFF. CDR3 nucleotides: TGTGCCAGCAGCGAAGGACAGGCCTCCTACAATGAGCAGTTCTTC. Supplemented by reference TRBV2 and TRBJ2-1, the full variable domain reads EPEVTQTPSHQVTQMGQEVILRCVPISNHLYFYWYRQILGQKVEFLVSFYNNEISEKSEIFDDQFSVERPDGSNFTLKIRSTKLEDSAMYFCASSEGQASYNEQFFGPGTRLTVL.

This chain uses TRBV11-3 with TRBJ2-3, with D possibly TRBD2 on 6 matching bases. The germline gives CDR1 SGHNT, CDR2 YENEEA. The CDR3 has 13 amino acids. Trimming took 5 bases from V and 5 from J, leaving 11 bases between them. CDR3 in DNA: TGTGCCAGCAGCCGCGGGACCTTAGATACGCAGTATTTT. It yields the protein CASSRGTLDTQYF. Combining the CDR3 with reference TRBV11-3 and TRBJ2-3 gives the whole variable domain EAGVVQSPRYKIIEKKQPVAFWCNPISGHNTLYWYLQNLGQGPELLIRYENEEAVDDSQLPKDRFSAERLKGVDSTLKIQPAELGDSAVYLCASSRGTLDTQYFGPGTRLTVL.

The V call is TRBV6-1, the J call TRBJ2-7, with TRBD2 identical over 9 bases. Germline CDR1 is MNHNS and CDR2 is SASEGT. The CDR3 consists of 14 residues. The trim removed 6 bases at V and 12 bases at J, leaving 15 bases unmatched. The CDR3 is CASRSGRLAGDLYF. The CDR3 DNA follows: TGTGCCAGCAGATCTGGGAGATTAGCGGGAGACCTGTACTTC.

J is TRBJ1-2 and V is TRBV7-9; D unresolved. This CDR3 has 14 residues. CDR1 and CDR2 from the germline V gene are SEHNR and FQNEAQ (reference sequence). V was pared by 1 base and J by 6 bases, with 12 bases between. In DNA, the CDR3 is TGTGCCAGCAGCTTAGAGGACGGACTCGATGGCTACACCTTC. It codes for CASSLEDGLDGYTF.

Remarks on this clone: Other DNA sequences of this sample code for an identical CDR3. The chain recombines TRBV28 with TRBJ1-2; no definite D call. V was clipped by 5 bases and J by 1 base, with 2 bases between them. There are 11 residues in the CDR3. CDR1 and CDR2 from the germline V gene are MDHEN and SYDVKM. As DNA, the CDR3 is TGTGCCAGCAGTCTTAACTATGGCTACACCTTC. This gives the protein CASSLNYGYTF.

V and J are TRBV9 and TRBJ1-2; TRBD1 is a possible D gene (6 bases). Germline V gene lookup returns CDR1 SGDLS and CDR2 YYNGEE. This CDR3 contains 13 residues. V lost 0 bases and J lost 8, with 11 bases in between. DNA of the CDR3: TGTGCCAGCAGCGTAGTGGGACACAAGGGCTACACCTTC. Translation: CASSVVGHKGYTF.

This clone was found once. The V gene is TRBV5-5, the J gene TRBJ1-2; 7 bases are shared with TRBD1. The V gene end was trimmed by 0 bases and the J gene end by 3 bases; junction bases not matched to a gene: 14. This CDR3 has 18 amino acids. Germline V CDR1 and CDR2: SGHKS, YYEKEE (reference sequence). CDR3 region: CASSLVLISTGPYYGYTF. CDR3 nucleotides: TGTGCCAGCAGCTTGGTATTAATTTCGACAGGGCCCTACTATGGCTACACCTTC.